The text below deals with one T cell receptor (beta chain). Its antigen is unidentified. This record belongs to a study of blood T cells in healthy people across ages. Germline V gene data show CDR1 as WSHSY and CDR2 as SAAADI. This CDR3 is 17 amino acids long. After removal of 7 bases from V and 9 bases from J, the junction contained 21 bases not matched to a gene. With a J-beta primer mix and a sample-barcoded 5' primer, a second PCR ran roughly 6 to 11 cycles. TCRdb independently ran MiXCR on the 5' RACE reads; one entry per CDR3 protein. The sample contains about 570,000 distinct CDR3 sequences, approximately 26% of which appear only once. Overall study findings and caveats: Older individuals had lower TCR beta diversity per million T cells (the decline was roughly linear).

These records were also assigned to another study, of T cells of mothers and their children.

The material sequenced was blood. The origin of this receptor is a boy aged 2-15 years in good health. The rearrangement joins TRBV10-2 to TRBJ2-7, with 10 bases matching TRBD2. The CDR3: CASTETQGRTSGMGQYF. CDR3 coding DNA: TGCGCCAGCACCGAGACACAGGGGAGGACTAGCGGCATGGGGCAGTACTTC.